The rows below give T cell receptor beta chains drawn from one sample of a study of T cell responses to AZD1222 COVID-19 vaccine. Clones were sequenced by immunoSEQ multiplex PCR, and TCRdb holds only the in-frame ones, with some missing. The data show 100,000 to 130,000 clones, with around 91% seen just once and roughly a fifth held by the top ten. The sample here was peripheral blood, taken on day 0 of AZD1222 vaccination. These receptors all stem from an adult in good health. The CDR3 runs from the conserved cysteine through the conserved F or W. Fields, in order: J gene, V gene, clone size, D gene, CDR3 protein, CDR3 DNA. The D gene is left open where the match is weak. Rows give clone size only sometimes, using once, few, many, or a class for an expanded clone.

J gene: TRBJ2-7
V gene: TRBV5-4
clone size: -
D gene: -
CDR3 protein: CASSFDQGPGYEQYF
CDR3 DNA: TGTGCCAGCAGCTTTGATCAGGGGCCGGGGTACGAGCAGTACTTC

J gene: TRBJ1-5
V gene: TRBV5-6
clone size: -
D gene: -
CDR3 protein: CASSLTGQPQHF
CDR3 DNA: TGTGCCAGCAGCTTAACAGGGCAGCCCCAGCATTTT

J gene: TRBJ2-2
V gene: TRBV5-5
clone size: -
D gene: TRBD2
CDR3 protein: CASSRLVAGGANTGELFF
CDR3 DNA: TGTGCCAGCAGTCGGTTGGTAGCGGGGGGCGCGAACACCGGGGAGCTGTTTTTT

J gene: TRBJ2-3
V gene: TRBV7-8
clone size: -
D gene: -
CDR3 protein: CASSLSRGSDTQYF
CDR3 DNA: TGTGCCAGCAGCTTAAGTAGAGGGTCAGATACGCAGTATTTT

J gene: TRBJ2-5
V gene: TRBV7-2
clone size: -
D gene: TRBD2
CDR3 protein: CASSFSSSGGAGETQYF
CDR3 DNA: TGTGCCAGCAGCTTTAGTTCTAGCGGGGGGGCCGGTGAGACCCAGTACTTC

J gene: TRBJ1-1
V gene: TRBV14
clone size: -
D gene: -
CDR3 protein: CASSRMGPNGNTEAFF
CDR3 DNA: TGTGCCAGCAGCCGTATGGGTCCTAATGGTAACACTGAAGCTTTCTTT

J gene: TRBJ1-1
V gene: TRBV19
clone size: -
D gene: -
CDR3 protein: CASMSGNTEAFF
CDR3 DNA: TGTGCCAGTATGTCCGGGAACACTGAAGCTTTCTTT

J gene: TRBJ2-5
V gene: TRBV6-1
clone size: once
D gene: TRBD1
CDR3 protein: CASSEGTGSPETQYF
CDR3 DNA: TGTGCCAGCAGTGAGGGGACAGGGAGCCCAGAGACCCAGTACTTC

J gene: TRBJ1-1
V gene: TRBV13
clone size: -
D gene: -
CDR3 protein: CASSQRAANTEAFF
CDR3 DNA: TGTGCCAGCAGCCAACGGGCCGCGAACACTGAAGCTTTCTTT

J gene: TRBJ1-1
V gene: TRBV18
clone size: -
D gene: TRBD1
CDR3 protein: CASSPLTSGQQNTEAFF
CDR3 DNA: TGTGCCAGCTCACCACTCACTTCGGGACAGCAAAACACTGAAGCTTTCTTT

J gene: TRBJ2-1
V gene: TRBV10-3
clone size: -
D gene: -
CDR3 protein: CAISEGGHGPGFF
CDR3 DNA: TGTGCCATCAGTGAGGGGGGACACGGACCGGGGTTCTTC

J gene: TRBJ1-2
V gene: TRBV10-3
clone size: few
D gene: -
CDR3 protein: CACANSGSRGYTF
CDR3 DNA: TGTGCCTGCGCGAACAGTGGGTCGAGGGGCTACACCTTC

J gene: TRBJ2-5
V gene: TRBV9
clone size: -
D gene: TRBD1
CDR3 protein: CASSGGTGPGETQYF
CDR3 DNA: TGTGCCAGCAGCGGCGGGACAGGGCCTGGAGAGACCCAGTACTTC

J gene: TRBJ2-2
V gene: TRBV12-5
clone size: -
D gene: TRBD1
CDR3 protein: CASGLATGTGSTGELFF
CDR3 DNA: TGTGCTAGTGGTTTGGCCACCGGGACAGGGTCCACCGGGGAGCTGTTTTTT

J gene: TRBJ2-1
V gene: TRBV12-5
clone size: -
D gene: TRBD2
CDR3 protein: CASGTGGRHEQFF
CDR3 DNA: TGTGCTAGTGGAACGGGGGGGAGGCATGAGCAGTTCTTC

J gene: TRBJ2-2
V gene: TRBV5-4
clone size: -
D gene: -
CDR3 protein: CASSLVTSNTGELFF
CDR3 DNA: TGTGCCAGCAGCTTGGTTACTTCGAACACCGGGGAGCTGTTTTTT

J gene: TRBJ2-2
V gene: TRBV29-1
clone size: -
D gene: -
CDR3 protein: CSVGQNLYTGELFF
CDR3 DNA: TGCAGCGTTGGACAGAACCTCTACACCGGGGAGCTGTTTTTT

J gene: TRBJ2-5
V gene: TRBV7-2
clone size: -
D gene: -
CDR3 protein: CASSFQRGLETQYF
CDR3 DNA: TGTGCCAGCAGCTTTCAAAGGGGTCTGGAGACCCAGTACTTC

J gene: TRBJ2-1
V gene: TRBV30
clone size: -
D gene: -
CDR3 protein: CAWSLKQVYNEQFF
CDR3 DNA: TGTGCCTGGAGTCTAAAACAGGTCTACAATGAGCAGTTCTTC

J gene: TRBJ2-2
V gene: TRBV6-2/TRBV6-3
clone size: medium-sized
D gene: -
CDR3 protein: CASSYSGDTGELFF
CDR3 DNA: TGTGCCAGCAGTTACTCGGGGGATACCGGGGAGCTGTTTTTT

J gene: TRBJ2-7
V gene: TRBV7-9
clone size: -
D gene: -
CDR3 protein: CASSLLPASYEQYF
CDR3 DNA: TGTGCCAGCAGCTTATTACCAGCGAGTTACGAGCAGTACTTC

J gene: TRBJ1-5
V gene: TRBV7-2
clone size: -
D gene: -
CDR3 protein: CASSLVGRTFNQPQHF
CDR3 DNA: TGTGCCAGCAGCTTAGTAGGACGGACCTTCAATCAGCCCCAGCATTTT

J gene: TRBJ1-2
V gene: TRBV30
clone size: -
D gene: -
CDR3 protein: CAWRAQNHGYTF
CDR3 DNA: TGTGCCTGGAGGGCACAGAACCATGGCTACACCTTC

J gene: TRBJ1-2
V gene: TRBV29-1
clone size: few
D gene: -
CDR3 protein: CSADTRSLGYGYTF
CDR3 DNA: TGCAGCGCCGACACCCGATCCCTTGGCTATGGCTACACCTTC

J gene: TRBJ2-7
V gene: TRBV5-4
clone size: -
D gene: -
CDR3 protein: CASSLEGGSSYEQYF
CDR3 DNA: TGTGCCAGCAGCTTGGAAGGGGGGAGCTCCTACGAGCAGTACTTC

J gene: TRBJ1-1
V gene: TRBV19
clone size: -
D gene: -
CDR3 protein: CASSIGLTGLTEAFF
CDR3 DNA: TGTGCCAGTAGTATAGGACTCACCGGGCTCACTGAAGCTTTCTTT

J gene: TRBJ2-1
V gene: TRBV4-3
clone size: -
D gene: -
CDR3 protein: CASSQVGTGHNEQFF
CDR3 DNA: TGCGCCAGCAGCCAAGTGGGGACTGGTCACAATGAGCAGTTCTTC

J gene: TRBJ2-1
V gene: TRBV6-5
clone size: -
D gene: -
CDR3 protein: CASTYGGGRYNEQFF
CDR3 DNA: TGTGCCAGCACCTATGGTGGGGGGCGGTACAATGAGCAGTTCTTC

J gene: TRBJ1-1
V gene: TRBV6-5
clone size: -
D gene: -
CDR3 protein: CASSYAGITEAFF
CDR3 DNA: TGTGCCAGCAGTTACGCGGGGATAACTGAAGCTTTCTTT

J gene: TRBJ1-6
V gene: TRBV7-3
clone size: once
D gene: -
CDR3 protein: CASSLMAGANSPLHF
CDR3 DNA: TGTGCCAGCAGCTTAATGGCAGGGGCAAATTCACCCCTCCACTTT

J gene: TRBJ1-5
V gene: TRBV19
clone size: -
D gene: TRBD1
CDR3 protein: CASNRPGQVPAVSNQPQHF
CDR3 DNA: TGTGCCAGTAATCGGCCGGGACAGGTTCCGGCGGTTAGCAATCAGCCCCAGCATTTT

J gene: TRBJ1-2
V gene: TRBV10-3
clone size: -
D gene: -
CDR3 protein: CAISGPDSYGYTF
CDR3 DNA: TGTGCCATCAGTGGTCCGGACAGCTATGGCTACACCTTC

J gene: TRBJ1-3
V gene: TRBV5-5
clone size: once
D gene: -
CDR3 protein: CASSGGATHSGNTIYF
CDR3 DNA: TGTGCCAGCAGCGGGGGAGCAACCCACTCTGGAAACACCATATATTTT

J gene: TRBJ2-3
V gene: TRBV4-1
clone size: -
D gene: TRBD1
CDR3 protein: CASSQEGQGIDTQYF
CDR3 DNA: TGCGCCAGCAGCCAAGAGGGACAGGGAATAGATACGCAGTATTTT